These 10 T cell receptor beta chains share one sample of origin, sequenced in a study of shared clonotypes between healthy human individuals. Measured with immunoSEQ multiplex PCR; TCRdb has only the in-frame clones, and not every one. The sample includes about 2.4 million clones, approximately 93% of them seen just once. The specimen sequenced was naive CD4+ T cells from PBMCs. Subset meaning: CD45RA+ positively selected. All receptors derive from a man younger than 35 in good health. Some clones in this sample may be carry-over from other donors' samples.

The chain is built from TRBV28 and TRBJ1-1; 9 bases match TRBD1. V was pared by 1 base and J by 4 bases, with 4 bases of the junction left unmatched. The germline V gene encodes CDR1 MDHEN and CDR2 SYDVKM. This CDR3 has 15 residues. The CDR3 nucleotides read TGTGCCAGCAGTTTATACAGGGGGCTGACCACTGAAGCTTTCTTT. Amino acid sequence: CASSLYRGLTTEAFF.

The chain uses TRBV29-1 and TRBJ2-3; a possible D gene is TRBD2 (6 bases). Trimming removed 3 bases at V and 3 bases at J, with 13 bases between. The CDR3 extends over 14 amino acids. Germline V gene lookup returns CDR1 SQVTM and CDR2 ANQGSEA. The CDR3 nucleotides are TGCAGCGTTGAGGCGGGGACGGGAACAGATACGCAGTATTTT. Translation: CSVEAGTGTDTQYF.

The chain is built from TRBV7-3 and TRBJ2-1; 8 nucleotides agree with TRBD2. V trimming: 5 bases; J trimming: 10 bases; junction bases outside the gene matches: 13. The length of the CDR3 is 15 residues. Germline V gene sequence: CDR1 SGHTA, CDR2 FQGTGA. The DNA for the CDR3 is TGTGCCAGCAGCCCCCTGATAGCGGGACAAATAGAGCAGTTCTTC. It encodes CASSPLIAGQIEQFF.

This rearrangement joins TRBV6-1 to TRBJ2-2; possibly TRBD1 for D (6 bases). Deletions cut 2 bases from V and 0 bases from J, with 13 bases between. This CDR3 region has 17 residues. Germline V gives CDR1 MNHNS, CDR2 SASEGT. In DNA form, the CDR3 reads TGTGCCAGCAGTGAATCCAGGGGAATTACGAACACCGGGGAGCTGTTTTTT. This codes for CASSESRGITNTGELFF.

The chain has TRBV18 and TRBJ1-3; no firm D call. Trimming stripped 5 bases from V and 3 bases from J, with 8 bases between. CDR3 length equals 13 residues. Germline lookup yields CDR1 KGHSH and CDR2 LQKENI. CDR3 amino acids: CASSTDGGNTIYF. The CDR3 coding sequence is TGTGCCAGCTCAACAGACGGTGGAAACACCATATATTTT.

V and J are TRBV19 and TRBJ1-1, with 8 bases fitting TRBD1. Losses at the gene ends were 3 bases for V and 1 base for J; bases not matched to a gene: 4. The germline CDR1 and CDR2 sequences are LNHDA and SQIVND (reference sequence). This CDR3 is built from 15 residues. CDR3 protein: CASSIYRGENTEAFF. CDR3 DNA: TGTGCCAGTAGTATTTACAGGGGGGAGAACACTGAAGCTTTCTTT.

J is TRBJ2-7 and V is TRBV6-5, with 7 bases aligning to TRBD2. CDR3 length: 11 amino acids. Germline V gives CDR1 MNHEY, CDR2 SVGAGI. V was pared by 2 bases and J by 11 bases, with 3 bases of the junction left unmatched. CDR3 bases: TGTGCCAGCAGTTACGGCCGGGAGGAGTACTTC. Amino acids: CASSYGREEYF.

The J gene is TRBJ1-6, the V gene TRBV9; 9 bases agree with TRBD1. Trimming took 4 bases from V and 7 from J; bases not matched to a gene: 6. Germline CDR1 and CDR2: SGDLS and YYNGEE. The CDR3 has 15 residues. Here the CDR3 reads CASSPRTGDNSPLHF. The DNA for the CDR3 is TGTGCCAGCAGCCCCCGGACAGGGGACAATTCACCCCTCCACTTT.

The table lists this clone with a count of one. The V gene is TRBV5-4, the J gene TRBJ2-5; perhaps TRBD2 as D (5 bases). Germline assignment: CDR1 SGHNT and CDR2 YYREEE (reference sequence). V was shortened by 5 bases and J by 2 bases, with 10 bases between the two germline ends. This CDR3 has 13 amino acids. CDR3 sequence reads: CASRDGIQETQYF. DNA for the CDR3: TGTGCCAGCAGGGACGGGATTCAAGAGACCCAGTACTTC.

The chain recombines TRBV7-2 with TRBJ2-5; 7 bases map to TRBD2. CDR1 and CDR2 from the germline V gene are SGHTA and FQGNSA. The CDR3 loop spans 15 amino acids. The ends lost 1 base at V and 7 bases at J; junction bases unmatched: 9. Here the CDR3 DNA reads TGTGCCAGCAGCTTAGGCCCGCTAGCGGCTGGGACCCAGTACTTC. It translates to CASSLGPLAAGTQYF.